These 7 T cell receptor beta chains originate from one sample sequenced in a study of metastatic and nonmetastatic thyroid tumors. TCRdb used MiXCR to call clones anew from the PCR reads. The repertoire holds approximately 82,000 clones, with around 12% as singletons. Prior to thyroid surgery, none of the patients had received any treatment. The specimen was tumor tissue. These receptor sequences come from a female donor with papillary thyroid cancer or a benign thyroid nodule (not recorded which). Some clones in this sample may be carry-over from other donors' samples.

The table lists this clone with many counts. CDR3 DNA: TGCAGTGCTAGAGATGGTACTAGGGGGATGAATTCACCCCTCCACTTT. It is translated as CSARDGTRGMNSPLHF. This rearrangement joins TRBV20-1 to TRBJ1-6, with D possibly being TRBD1 (6 bases). Deletions cut 0 bases from V and 7 bases from J, with 16 bases between. Germline V gene data show CDR1 as DFQATT and CDR2 as SNEGSKA (reference sequence). This CDR3 comprises 16 residues.

This clone was observed many times. V usage is TRBV5-1 and J usage is TRBJ1-1, with D hard to call. Deletions cut 1 base from V and 1 base from J, with 8 bases between. The length of the CDR3 is 14 residues. Germline V gene data show CDR1 as SGHRS and CDR2 as YFSETQ. The CDR3 DNA reads as TGCGCCAGCAGCTTGAGATACCAGAACACTGAAGCTTTCTTT. Translating it yields CASSLRYQNTEAFF.

As to this clone: A much larger clone differs from this one at a single base, so this may be a read error. This chain joins TRBV2 and TRBJ2-5; a possible D gene is TRBD1 (6 bases). This CDR3 contains 13 residues. V gave up 11 bases and J gave up 8 bases, with 21 bases separating them. The V gene's germline CDR1 is SNHLY and CDR2 FYNNEI. The CDR3 loop reads CAVDGQFEDTQYF. The CDR3 nucleotides read TGTGCCGTAGATGGACAGTTCGAGGATACCCAGTACTTC.

This clone was seen at least ten times. This chain joins TRBV20-1 and TRBJ1-3; the match to TRBD1 covers 8 bases. With 3 bases clipped from V and 0 bases from J, the junction kept 7 bases outside the gene matches. The CDR3 has 16 amino acids. Germline V lookup: CDR1 DFQATT, CDR2 SNEGSKA (reference sequence). The CDR3 nucleotides are TGCAGTGCTAGTCAGGGGGCGGGGGGCTCTGGAAACACCATATATTTT. This translates into CSASQGAGGSGNTIYF.

About this clone: This may arise from a read error, as a much more abundant clone is one base away. This chain uses TRBV28 with TRBJ2-1; D not certain. This CDR3 is built from 10 residues. Germline CDR1 is MDHEN and CDR2 is SYDVKM. CDR3 DNA sequence: TGTGCCAGCAGTTTAGTTGAGCAGTCCTTC. It yields the protein CASSLVEQSF.

This clone was recorded a few times. V usage is TRBV19 and J usage is TRBJ2-2, with TRBD2 matching 11 bases. CDR3 length equals 18 residues. With 2 bases clipped from V and 9 bases from J, the junction kept 14 bases outside the gene matches. Per the germline V gene, CDR1 is LNHDA and CDR2 is SQIVND (reference sequence). CDR3 loop: CASSIFPPLLAGGRELFF. CDR3 nucleotides: TGTGCCAGTAGTATATTCCCCCCTTTGCTAGCGGGAGGCCGGGAGCTGTTTTTT.

As regards this clone: Possible read error: a much larger clone is one base away. This sequence joins TRBV5-1 and TRBJ2-1; 11 bases agree with TRBD2. This CDR3 is 17 amino acids long. Per the germline V gene, CDR1 is SGHRS and CDR2 is YFSETQ. Here the CDR3 reads CASSLASSGRLSNEQLF. CDR3 in DNA: TGCGCCAGCAGCTTGGCCTCTAGCGGGAGGCTTAGCAATGAGCAGCTCTTC.